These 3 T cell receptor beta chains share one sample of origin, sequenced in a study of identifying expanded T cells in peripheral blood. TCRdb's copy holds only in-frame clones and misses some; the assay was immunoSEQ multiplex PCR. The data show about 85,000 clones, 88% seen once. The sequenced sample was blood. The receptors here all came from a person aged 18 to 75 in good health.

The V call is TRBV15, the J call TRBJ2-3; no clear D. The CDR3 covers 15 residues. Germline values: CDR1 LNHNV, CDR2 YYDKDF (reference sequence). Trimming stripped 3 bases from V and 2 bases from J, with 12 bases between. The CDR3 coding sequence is TGTGCCACCAGCAGCCGACTGCCGGCCACAGATACGCAGTATTTT. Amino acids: CATSSRLPATDTQYF. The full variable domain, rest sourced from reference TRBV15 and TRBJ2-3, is DAMVIQNPRYQVTQFGKPVTLSCSQTLNHNVMYWYQQKSSQAPKLLFHYYDKDFNNEADTPDNFQSRRPNTSFCFLDIRSPGLGDTAMYLCATSSRLPATDTQYFGPGTRLTVL.

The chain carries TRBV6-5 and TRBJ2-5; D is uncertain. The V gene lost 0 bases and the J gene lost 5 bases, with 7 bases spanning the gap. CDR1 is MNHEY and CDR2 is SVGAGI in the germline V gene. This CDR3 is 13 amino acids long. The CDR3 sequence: CASSYSGGETQYF. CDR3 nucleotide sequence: TGTGCCAGCAGTTACTCGGGTGGGGAGACCCAGTACTTC.

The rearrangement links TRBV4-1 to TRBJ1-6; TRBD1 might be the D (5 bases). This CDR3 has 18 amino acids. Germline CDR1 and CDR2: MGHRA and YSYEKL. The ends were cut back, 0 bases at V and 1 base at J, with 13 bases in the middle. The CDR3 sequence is CASSQEGQGVSYNSPLHF. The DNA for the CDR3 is TGCGCCAGCAGCCAAGAAGGGCAGGGTGTTTCCTATAATTCACCCCTCCACTTT.